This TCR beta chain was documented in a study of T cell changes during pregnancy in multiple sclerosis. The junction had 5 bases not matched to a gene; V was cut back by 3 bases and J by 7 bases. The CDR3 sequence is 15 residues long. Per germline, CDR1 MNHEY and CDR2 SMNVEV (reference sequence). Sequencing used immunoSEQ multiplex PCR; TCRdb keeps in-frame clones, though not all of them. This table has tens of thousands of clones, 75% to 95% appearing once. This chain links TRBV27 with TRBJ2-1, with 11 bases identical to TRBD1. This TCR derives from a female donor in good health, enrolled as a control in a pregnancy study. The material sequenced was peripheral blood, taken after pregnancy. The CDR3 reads CASSFGTGGRNEQFF. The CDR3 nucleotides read TGTGCCAGCAGTTTCGGGACAGGGGGTCGGAATGAGCAGTTCTTC.